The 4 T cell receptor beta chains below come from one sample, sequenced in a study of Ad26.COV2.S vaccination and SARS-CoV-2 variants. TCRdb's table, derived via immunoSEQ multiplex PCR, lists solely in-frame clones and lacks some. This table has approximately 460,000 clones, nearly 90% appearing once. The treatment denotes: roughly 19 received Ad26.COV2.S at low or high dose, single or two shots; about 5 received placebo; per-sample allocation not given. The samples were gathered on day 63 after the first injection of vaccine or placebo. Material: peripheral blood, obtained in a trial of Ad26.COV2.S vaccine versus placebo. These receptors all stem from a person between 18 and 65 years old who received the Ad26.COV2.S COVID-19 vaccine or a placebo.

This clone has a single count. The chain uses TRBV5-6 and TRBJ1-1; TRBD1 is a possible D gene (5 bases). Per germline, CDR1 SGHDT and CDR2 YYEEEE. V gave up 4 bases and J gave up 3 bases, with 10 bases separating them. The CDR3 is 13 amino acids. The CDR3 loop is CASSLTGYTEAFF. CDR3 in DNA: TGTGCCAGCAGCCTAACAGGTTACACTGAAGCTTTCTTT.

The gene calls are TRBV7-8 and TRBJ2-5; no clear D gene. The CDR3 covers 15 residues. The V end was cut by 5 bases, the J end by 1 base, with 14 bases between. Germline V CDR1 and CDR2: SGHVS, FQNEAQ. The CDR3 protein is CASSAISTLQETQYF. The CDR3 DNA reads TGTGCCAGCAGCGCCATCTCGACGCTCCAAGAGACCCAGTACTTC.

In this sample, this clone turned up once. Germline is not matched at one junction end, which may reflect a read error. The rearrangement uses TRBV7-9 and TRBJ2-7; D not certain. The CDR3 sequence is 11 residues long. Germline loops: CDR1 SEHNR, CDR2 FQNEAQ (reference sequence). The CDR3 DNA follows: TGTGCCAGCGCCTCCTCCAACGAGCAGTACTTC. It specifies CASASSNEQYF.

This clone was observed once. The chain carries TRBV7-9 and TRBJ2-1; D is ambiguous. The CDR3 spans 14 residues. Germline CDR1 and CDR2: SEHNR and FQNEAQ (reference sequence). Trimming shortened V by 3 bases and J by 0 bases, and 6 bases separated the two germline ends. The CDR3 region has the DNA TGTGCCAGCAGCTTTCCCAGCTCCTACAATGAGCAGTTCTTC. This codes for CASSFPSSYNEQFF.